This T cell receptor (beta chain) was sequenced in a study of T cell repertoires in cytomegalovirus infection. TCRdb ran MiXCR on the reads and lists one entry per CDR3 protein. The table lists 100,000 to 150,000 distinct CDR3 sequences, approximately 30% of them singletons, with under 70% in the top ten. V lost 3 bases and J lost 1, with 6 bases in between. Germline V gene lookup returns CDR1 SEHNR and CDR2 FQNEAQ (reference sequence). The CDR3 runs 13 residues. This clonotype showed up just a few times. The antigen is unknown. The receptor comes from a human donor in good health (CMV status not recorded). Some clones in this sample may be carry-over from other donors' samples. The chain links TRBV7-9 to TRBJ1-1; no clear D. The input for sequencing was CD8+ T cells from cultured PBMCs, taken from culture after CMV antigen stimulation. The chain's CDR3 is CASSFGWNTEAFF. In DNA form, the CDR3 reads TGTGCCAGCAGCTTTGGCTGGAACACTGAAGCTTTCTTT.